A selection of T cell receptor beta chains follows, all from one sample in a study of blood T cell repertoires in COVID-19. TCRdb's table, derived via immunoSEQ multiplex PCR, lists solely in-frame clones and lacks some. The profile covers tens of thousands of clones, with about 80% appearing a single time and approximately 8.8% taken by the ten largest. Input material: peripheral blood. The receptor source for this set is a human donor in a cohort sampled during active COVID-19. CDR3s include the opening cysteine and the closing phenylalanine or tryptophan. The D gene is left open where the match is weak. The size field is filled for only some rows; it gives once, few, many or a size class.

few TRBJ2-2 TRBV19 - TGTGCCAGTAGTATGACAGTTACCGGGGAGCTGTTTTTT CASSMTVTGELFF
- TRBJ2-2 TRBV28 - TGTGCCAGCAACAGCTTAACCGGGGAGCTGTTTTTT CASNSLTGELFF
- TRBJ2-7 TRBV5-1 - TGCGCCAGCAGTCCAACCCTTCTACAGGGGGCGACTAGCGGTTATTCCTACGAGCAGTACTTC CASSPTLLQGATSGYSYEQYF
- TRBJ2-7 TRBV30 - TGTGCCTGGAGTTCGGGGGTAATCTACGAGCAGTACTTC CAWSSGVIYEQYF
- TRBJ2-3 TRBV9 - TGTGCCAGCAGCCCCCTAGGTAGGGGATCAGATACGCAGTATTTT CASSPLGRGSDTQYF
- TRBJ1-4 TRBV5-6 - TGTGCCAGCAGCTTGGGACAGGTGGGAGAAAAACTGTTTTTT CASSLGQVGEKLFF
- TRBJ2-1 TRBV28 - TGTGCCAGCCCCCCCCAGGGGGGTGAGCAGTTCTTC CASPPQGGEQFF
- TRBJ1-2 TRBV29-1 - TGCAGCGTGACGACCAGGCAGAACTATGGCTACACCTTC CSVTTRQNYGYTF
- TRBJ2-1 TRBV19 TRBD1 TGTGCCAGTAGTATCTGGACAGGGGGAACCTGGAATGAGCAGTTCTTC CASSIWTGGTWNEQFF
- TRBJ1-4 TRBV15 - TGTGCCACCAGCAGATCAGATGCAACTAATGAAAAACTGTTTTTT CATSRSDATNEKLFF
- TRBJ1-1 TRBV27 TRBD1 TGTGCCAGCGGCCCCCTCCGGGACAGGGGGTCTGAAGCTTTCTTT CASGPLRDRGSEAFF
- TRBJ1-4 TRBV6-5 TRBD1 TGTGCCAGCAGTTATACAGGGGGCGGTAATGAAAAACTGTTTTTT CASSYTGGGNEKLFF
- TRBJ2-7 TRBV2 - TGTGCCAGCACCCGACCCGGAGACGAGCAGTACTTC CASTRPGDEQYF
- TRBJ1-5 TRBV10-3 TRBD1 TGTGCCACGCAGGGGGCTAGGGGCAATCAGCCCCAGCATTTT CATQGARGNQPQHF
- TRBJ2-6 TRBV5-1 - TGCGCCAGCAGCAAGGACAGCTCCCCCTCTGGGGCCAACGTCCTGACTTTC CASSKDSSPSGANVLTF
- TRBJ1-3 TRBV30 TRBD1 TGTGCCTGTACTACGGGACAGAACTCTGGAAACACCATATATTTT CACTTGQNSGNTIYF
- TRBJ1-6 TRBV5-1 TRBD1 TGCGCCAGCAGCCCGTACGGGGACAGCAATTCACCCCTCCACTTT CASSPYGDSNSPLHF
- TRBJ1-1 TRBV19 TRBD1 TGTGCCAGTAGTAAGACAGGGGGCGCGATGAACACTGAAGCTTTCTTT CASSKTGGAMNTEAFF
- TRBJ1-1 TRBV9 - TGTGCCAGCAGCCCCCATGCAGGATCCAACACTGAAGCTTTCTTT CASSPHAGSNTEAFF
- TRBJ1-2 TRBV27 - TGTGCCAGCAGCCTCCGACAGGAGTATGGCTACACCTTC CASSLRQEYGYTF
- TRBJ2-7 TRBV11-2 TRBD1 TGTGCCAGCAGCTTAGCAGGGGGTGGACTGAACTTC CASSLAGGGLNF
once TRBJ2-5 TRBV5-4 - TGTGCCAGCAGCCTACAGGGCGGGGAGACCCAGTACTTC CASSLQGGETQYF
- TRBJ2-5 TRBV5-4 TRBD2 TGTGCCGGCGGGGGGGAGGGTCAAGAGACCCAGTACTTC CAGGGEGQETQYF
- TRBJ2-7 TRBV10-3 - TGTGCCATCAGTGGAAAGGACACCTCCTACGAGCAGTACTTC CAISGKDTSYEQYF
once TRBJ2-1 TRBV7-7 - TGTGCCAGCAGCTTAGGCCCGACAGCCAATGAGCAGTTCTTC CASSLGPTANEQFF
- TRBJ2-5 TRBV6-5 TRBD1 TGTGCCAGCAGTTACTCGCAAGGGGGCCGGGAGACCCAGTACTTC CASSYSQGGRETQYF
- TRBJ2-1 TRBV2 TRBD1 TGTGCCAGCAGTGAGGGGGACAGTCCCTACAATGAGCAGTTCTTC CASSEGDSPYNEQFF
- TRBJ1-1 TRBV7-3 - TGTGCCAGCAGCTTAGGGCAGGGGAGCACTGAAGCTTTCTTT CASSLGQGSTEAFF
- TRBJ2-3 TRBV2 TRBD2 TGTGCCAGCATTTTCGTATCTAGCGGGATTCAGGCAGATACGCAGTATTTT CASIFVSSGIQADTQYF
- TRBJ2-3 TRBV2 TRBD2 TGTGCCAGCAGTGACACCACGGGGGGGAGAGATACGCAGTATTTT CASSDTTGGRDTQYF
- TRBJ2-3 TRBV3-1/TRBV3-2 - TGTGCCAGCAACCAACAGGGTCGGCGCACAGATACGCAGTATTTT CASNQQGRRTDTQYF
- TRBJ2-7 TRBV19 - TGTGCCAGTAGTATAAGGGACACCTTATACGAGCAGTACTTC CASSIRDTLYEQYF
- TRBJ1-1 TRBV6-5 - TGTGCCAGCAGTTACTCGGCAATAGGGGCGAACACTGAAGCTTTCTTT CASSYSAIGANTEAFF
once TRBJ2-3 TRBV7-9 - TGTGCCAGCAGCCATACAGGGTTCGGGTATTTT CASSHTGFGYF
- TRBJ1-3 TRBV7-2 TRBD1 TGTGCCAGCACCTTCGGGACAGGGGGCGCTGGAAACACCATATATTTT CASTFGTGGAGNTIYF
medium-sized TRBJ2-7 TRBV4-1 TRBD2 TGCGCCAGCAGCCAGCAAGTGATGGGGGGGACCCCCTACGAGCAGTACTTC CASSQQVMGGTPYEQYF
- TRBJ2-1 TRBV11-2 TRBD2 TGTGCCAGCAGCCGTACTAGCGGGGTCATAACTGATGAGCAGTTCTTC CASSRTSGVITDEQFF
- TRBJ2-2 TRBV9 - TGTGCCAGCAGCGTAGCCAGCGTCACCGGGGAGCTGTTTTTT CASSVASVTGELFF
- TRBJ1-4 TRBV30 - TGTGCCTGGAGTGTAGTACGGGGGGTTGGAGAAAAACTGTTTTTT CAWSVVRGVGEKLFF
- TRBJ2-7 TRBV7-2 TRBD2 TGTGCCAGCAGCACGGCGGGAGGGACTTCCTACGAGCAGTACTTC CASSTAGGTSYEQYF
- TRBJ2-3 TRBV5-1 - TGCGCCAGCAGCTTGGAGACTCCTACTAGTTCAGATACGCAGTATTTT CASSLETPTSSDTQYF
- TRBJ2-7 TRBV19 TRBD1 TGTGCCAGTAGTCAGGGGGAATCCTACGAGCAGTACTTC CASSQGESYEQYF
- TRBJ2-1 TRBV9 - TGTGCCAGCAGCGGCGGGCTGGGCGAGCAGTTCTTC CASSGGLGEQFF
once TRBJ2-7 TRBV10-3 - TGTGCCAATTCACAGGGCCCATACGAGCAGTACTTC CANSQGPYEQYF
- TRBJ2-7 TRBV5-8 TRBD2 TGTGCCAGCAGCGTTCGACTAGCGGGCCACTACGAGCAGTACTTC CASSVRLAGHYEQYF
- TRBJ1-2 TRBV25-1 - TGTGCCAGCAATAGCTACTCCTATGGCTACACCTTC CASNSYSYGYTF
- TRBJ1-6 TRBV28 TRBD1 TGTGCCAGCACCCCGGACAGGTATAATTCACCCCTCCACTTT CASTPDRYNSPLHF
once TRBJ2-7 TRBV12-3/TRBV12-4 TRBD1 TGTGCCAGCAGCCCGGGACAGATCTACGAGCAGTACTTC CASSPGQIYEQYF
- TRBJ2-5 TRBV5-1 TRBD2 TGCGCCAGCAGCATTCTACTAGCGGGAGGGGAAGAGACCCAGTACTTC CASSILLAGGEETQYF
once TRBJ1-6 TRBV13 - TGTGCCAGCAGCTTACGGACCCCGGGGGTTTCACCCCTCCACTTT CASSLRTPGVSPLHF
- TRBJ1-2 TRBV18 TRBD1 TGTGCCAGCTCGTCCGGACAGGGAGGGGTCTATGGCTACACCTTC CASSSGQGGVYGYTF
- TRBJ1-5 TRBV7-8 TRBD1 TGTGCCAGCAGCCCGGGGACAGATCAGCCCCAGCATTTT CASSPGTDQPQHF
- TRBJ1-6 TRBV21-1 - TGTGCCAGCAGCAAAGCAAGACAGGGGGCAGTTAATTCACCCCTCCACTTT CASSKARQGAVNSPLHF
- TRBJ2-5 TRBV5-1 TRBD2 TGCGCCAGCAGCTTGGCACTAGCGGGGGGCCAAGAGACCCAGTACTTC CASSLALAGGQETQYF